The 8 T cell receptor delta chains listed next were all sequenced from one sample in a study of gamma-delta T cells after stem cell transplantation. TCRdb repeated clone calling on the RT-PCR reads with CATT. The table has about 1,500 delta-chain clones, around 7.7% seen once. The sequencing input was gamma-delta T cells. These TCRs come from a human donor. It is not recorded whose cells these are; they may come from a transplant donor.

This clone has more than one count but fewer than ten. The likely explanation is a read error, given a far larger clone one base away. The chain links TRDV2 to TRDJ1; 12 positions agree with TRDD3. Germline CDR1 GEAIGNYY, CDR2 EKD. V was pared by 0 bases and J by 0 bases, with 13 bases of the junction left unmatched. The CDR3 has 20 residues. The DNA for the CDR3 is TGTGCCTGTGACACCGTTCTACTGGGGGATACACGGACGTACACCGATAAACTCATCTTT. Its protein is CACDTVLLGDTRTYTDKLIF.

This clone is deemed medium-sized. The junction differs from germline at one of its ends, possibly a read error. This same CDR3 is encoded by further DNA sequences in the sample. The DNA for the CDR3 is TGTGCCTGTGACACCGTGGCTGGGGGATACCTACACACCGATAAACTTATCTTT. It specifies CACDTVAGGYLHTDKLIF. J is TRDJ1 and V is TRDV2; 11 bases line up with TRDD3. Per germline, CDR1 GEAIGNYY and CDR2 EKD. CDR3 length: 18 residues.

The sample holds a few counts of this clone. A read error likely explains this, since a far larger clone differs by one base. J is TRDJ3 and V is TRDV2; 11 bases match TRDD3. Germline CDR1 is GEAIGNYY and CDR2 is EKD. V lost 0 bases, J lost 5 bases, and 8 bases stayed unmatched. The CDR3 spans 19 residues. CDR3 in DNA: TGTGCCTGTGACACCCTGCTGGGGGATACATCCCGGGACACCCGACAGATGTTTTTC. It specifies CACDTLLGDTSRDTRQMFF.

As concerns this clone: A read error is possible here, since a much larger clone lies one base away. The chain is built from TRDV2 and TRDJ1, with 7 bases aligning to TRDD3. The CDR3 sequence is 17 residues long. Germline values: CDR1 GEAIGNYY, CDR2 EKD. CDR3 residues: CACGTVRALGDTDKLIF. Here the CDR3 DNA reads TGTGCCTGTGGCACCGTCCGAGCTCTGGGGGACACCGATAAACTCATCTTT.

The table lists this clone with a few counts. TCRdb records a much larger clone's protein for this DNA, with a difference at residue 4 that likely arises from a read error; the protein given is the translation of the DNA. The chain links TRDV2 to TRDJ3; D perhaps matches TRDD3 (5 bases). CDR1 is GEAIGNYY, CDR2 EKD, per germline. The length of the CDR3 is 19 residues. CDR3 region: CACGTGMGRHSWDTRQMFF. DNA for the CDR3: TGTGCCTGTGGCACCGGAATGGGGAGACATTCCTGGGACACCCGACAGATGTTTTTC.

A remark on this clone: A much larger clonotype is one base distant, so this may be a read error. The DNA of the CDR3 is TGTGCCTGTTTCCGTACGCCCTCGAACTTGGGGATATTTAACACCGATAAACTCATCTTT. Protein product: CACFRTPSNLGIFNTDKLIF. The chain employs TRDV2 and TRDJ1; 7 nucleotides line up with TRDD3. V shed 6 bases and J 0 bases; nucleotides not matched to a gene: 24. This CDR3 has 20 residues. Per germline, CDR1 GEAIGNYY and CDR2 EKD.

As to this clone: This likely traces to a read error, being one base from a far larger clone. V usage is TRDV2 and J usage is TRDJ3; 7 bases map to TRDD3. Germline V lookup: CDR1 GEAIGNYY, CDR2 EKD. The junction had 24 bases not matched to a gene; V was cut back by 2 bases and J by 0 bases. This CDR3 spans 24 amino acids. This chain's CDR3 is CACDIIGTGVFVRHSSWDTRQMFF. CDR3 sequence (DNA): TGTGCCTGTGACATCATCGGTACTGGGGTATTCGTTAGACATAGCTCCTGGGACACCCGACAGATGTTTTTC.

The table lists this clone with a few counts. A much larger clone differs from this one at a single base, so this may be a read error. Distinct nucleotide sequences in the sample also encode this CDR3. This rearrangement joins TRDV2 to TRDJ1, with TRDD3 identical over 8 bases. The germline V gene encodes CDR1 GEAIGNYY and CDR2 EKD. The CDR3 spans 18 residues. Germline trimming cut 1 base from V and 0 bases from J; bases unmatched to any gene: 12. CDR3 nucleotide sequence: TGTGCCTGTGACACGCTGCCTGGGGGAATCCATTACACCGATAAACTCATCTTT. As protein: CACDTLPGGIHYTDKLIF.